This entry describes one TCR beta chain. Its antigen is undetermined. V gave up 6 bases and J gave up 2 bases, with 13 bases separating them. In germline, CDR1 is MNHEY, CDR2 SVGAGI. This CDR3 has 14 amino acids. This entry comes from a study of OX40 agonist ivuxolimab in advanced cancers. For the study at large: People in dose escalation had one of these cancers: hepatocellular carcinoma, melanoma, renal cell or head and neck cancer. Study conclusions and caveats: Clonal expansion among partial responders at 0.1-3.0 mg/kg ranked near the lowest.

Assay: immunoSEQ multiplex PCR; the TCRdb copy retains only in-frame clones and omits some. The profile covers approximately 28,000 clones, with about 84% appearing a single time and more than 25% taken by the ten largest. The sequenced sample was CD4+ or CD8+ T cells sorted from blood, obtained in a trial of the OX40 agonist ivuxolimab. This clonotype was obtained from an adult with an advanced solid tumor such as melanoma, head and neck, liver or kidney cancer. J is TRBJ1-1 and V is TRBV6-5; possibly TRBD1 for D (5 bases). CDR3 sequence reads: CASSLTQGNTEAFF. DNA for the CDR3: TGTGCCAGCAGCTTAACTCAGGGCAACACTGAAGCTTTCTTT.